This entry lists 10 T cell receptor beta chains sequenced from one sample in a study of cytomegalovirus exposure and HLA in healthy donors. 13 Jbeta primers and 60 Vbeta primers were used for the PCR. The repertoire was sequenced with immunoSEQ multiplex PCR; TCRdb's copy has only in-frame clones and lacks some. The data contain roughly 200,000 clones, approximately 86% of them singletons. Specimen: PBMCs. All receptors come from a woman aged 25-40 years in good health and CMV-seronegative.

V usage is TRBV11-2 and J usage is TRBJ2-5, with 11 bases that match TRBD2. Unmatched junction bases numbered 12, after V lost 6 bases and J lost 9 bases. Germline CDR1 and CDR2: SGHAT and FQNNGV. The CDR3 has 15 residues. The DNA of the CDR3 is TGTGCCAGCAGTTTTCGACTAGCGGGGCTCACGGCCCAGTACTTC. Translating gives CASSFRLAGLTAQYF.

The genes are TRBV5-1 and TRBJ2-3; D not resolved. This CDR3 comprises 12 residues. V was cut by 0 bases and J by 5 bases, with 4 bases left in between. Germline V lookup: CDR1 SGHRS, CDR2 YFSETQ. CDR3 in amino acids: CASSLAGDTQYF. The CDR3 DNA reads as TGCGCCAGCAGCTTGGCAGGAGATACGCAGTATTTT.

This clone showed up just a few times. This sequence joins TRBV28 and TRBJ1-2; D is undetermined. The CDR3 is 12 residues long. From germline, CDR1 is MDHEN and CDR2 SYDVKM. V lost 7 bases and J lost 8, with 14 bases in between. As DNA, the CDR3 is TGTGCCAGCACCCAAAGGTCGGGAGGCTACACCTTC. Its protein is CASTQRSGGYTF.

The chain recombines TRBV5-4 with TRBJ2-7; TRBD2 might be the D (5 bases). Germline assignment: CDR1 SGHNT and CDR2 YYREEE (reference sequence). The V end lost 5 bases, the J end lost 3 bases, and 15 bases lay between the germline ends. The CDR3 is 14 residues long. The DNA for the CDR3 is TGTGCCAGCAGTTACGGGATGGGAAACTACGAGCAGTACTTC. It yields the protein CASSYGMGNYEQYF.

The sample holds a few counts of this clone. The chain combines TRBV4-1 with TRBJ2-5, with D tentatively TRBD1 (6 bases). The V end lost 0 bases, the J end lost 1 base, and 12 bases lay between the germline ends. Germline CDR1 reads MGHRA; CDR2 reads YSYEKL. This CDR3 spans 16 amino acids. CDR3 bases: TGCGCCAGCAGCCAAGAAAAGGGGGTATTCCAAGAGACCCAGTACTTC. Translating it yields CASSQEKGVFQETQYF.

The J gene is TRBJ1-2, the V gene TRBV9, with D tentatively TRBD1 (6 bases). CDR3 length: 13 residues. Trimming shortened V by 0 bases and J by 7 bases, and 10 bases separated the two germline ends. Germline CDR1 is SGDLS and CDR2 is YYNGEE. The CDR3, as DNA: TGTGCCAGCAGCGTAGGGGGGGGCGCTGGCTACACCTTC. Protein sequence: CASSVGGGAGYTF.

This clone was detected a few times. The J gene is TRBJ1-2, the V gene TRBV11-2, with D possibly matching TRBD1 (5 bases). Looked up from germline, CDR1 is SGHAT and CDR2 is FQNNGV. The germline V and J ends were trimmed by 5 bases and 7 bases, with 11 bases remaining between them. The CDR3 spans 12 residues. CDR3 in amino acids: CASSLVGVGYTF. CDR3 DNA sequence: TGTGCCAGCAGCCTCGTAGGGGTTGGCTACACCTTC.

This clone appeared once. The chain is built from TRBV5-8 and TRBJ2-7, with D possibly matching TRBD2 (5 bases). Deletions cut 0 bases from V and 4 bases from J, with 14 bases between. CDR3 length equals 15 residues. Germline lookup yields CDR1 SGHTS and CDR2 YDEGEE. This CDR3 is CASSLAAGFGYEQYF. CDR3 nucleotide sequence: TGTGCCAGCAGCTTGGCCGCGGGTTTCGGTTACGAGCAGTACTTC.

The V and J genes are TRBV7-9 and TRBJ2-1, with D uncertain. V was pared by 5 bases and J by 9 bases, with 8 bases between. The CDR3 sequence is 11 residues long. CDR1 and CDR2 from the germline V gene are SEHNR and FQNEAQ (reference sequence). The CDR3 bases are TGTGCCAGCAGCCTAAGCTTTGAGCAGTTCTTC. Translated, it gives CASSLSFEQFF.

The V gene is TRBV18, the J gene TRBJ2-7; 8 bases match TRBD1. Germline V gene data show CDR1 as KGHSH and CDR2 as LQKENI. After removal of 2 bases from V and 3 bases from J, the junction contained 3 bases not matched to a gene. The CDR3 is 14 amino acids. The CDR3 DNA reads TGTGCCAGCTCACCAATAGGACAGGGCTACGAGCAGTACTTC. Protein product: CASSPIGQGYEQYF.